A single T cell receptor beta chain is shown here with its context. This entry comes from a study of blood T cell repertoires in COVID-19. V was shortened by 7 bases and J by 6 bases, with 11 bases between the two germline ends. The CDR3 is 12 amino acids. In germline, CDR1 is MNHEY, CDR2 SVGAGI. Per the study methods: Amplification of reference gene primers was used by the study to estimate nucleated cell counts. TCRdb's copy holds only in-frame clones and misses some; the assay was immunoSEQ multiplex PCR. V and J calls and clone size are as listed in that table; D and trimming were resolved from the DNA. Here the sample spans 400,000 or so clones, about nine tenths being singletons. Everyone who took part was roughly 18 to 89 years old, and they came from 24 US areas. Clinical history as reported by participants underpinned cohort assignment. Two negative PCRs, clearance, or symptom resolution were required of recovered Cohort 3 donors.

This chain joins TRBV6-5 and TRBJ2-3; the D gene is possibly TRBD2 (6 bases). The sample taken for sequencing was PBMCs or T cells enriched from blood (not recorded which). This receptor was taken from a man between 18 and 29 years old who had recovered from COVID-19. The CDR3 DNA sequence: TGTGCCAGCAATACTCTAGCGGATACGCAGTATTTT. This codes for CASNTLADTQYF.